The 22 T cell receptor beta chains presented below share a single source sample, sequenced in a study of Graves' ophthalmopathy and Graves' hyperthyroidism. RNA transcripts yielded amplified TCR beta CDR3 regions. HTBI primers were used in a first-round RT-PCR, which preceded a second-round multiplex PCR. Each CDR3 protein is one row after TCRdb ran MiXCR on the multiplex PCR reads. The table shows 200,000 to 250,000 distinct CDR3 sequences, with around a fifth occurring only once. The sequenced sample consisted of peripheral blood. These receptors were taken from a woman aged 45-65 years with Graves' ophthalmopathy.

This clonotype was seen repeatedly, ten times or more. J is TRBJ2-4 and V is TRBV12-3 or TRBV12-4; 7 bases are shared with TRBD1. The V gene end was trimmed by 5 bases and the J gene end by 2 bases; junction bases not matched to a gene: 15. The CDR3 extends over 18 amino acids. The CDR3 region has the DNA TGTGCCAGCAGTAGGGGGCAGGGCAGAGGCAGGACCAAAAACATTCAGTACTTC. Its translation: CASSRGQGRGRTKNIQYF.

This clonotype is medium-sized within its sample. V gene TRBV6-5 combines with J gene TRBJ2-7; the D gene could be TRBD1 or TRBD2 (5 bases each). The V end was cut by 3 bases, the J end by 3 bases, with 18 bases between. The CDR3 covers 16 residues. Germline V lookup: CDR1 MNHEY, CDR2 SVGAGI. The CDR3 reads CASSYEPGEGSYEQYF. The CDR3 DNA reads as TGTGCCAGCAGTTATGAGCCAGGAGAGGGGAGCTACGAGCAGTACTTC.

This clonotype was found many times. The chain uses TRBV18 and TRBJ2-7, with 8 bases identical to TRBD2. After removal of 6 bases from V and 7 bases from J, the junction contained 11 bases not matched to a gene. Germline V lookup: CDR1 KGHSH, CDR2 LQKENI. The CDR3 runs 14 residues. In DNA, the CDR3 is TGTGCCAGCTCGTCGACTAGCGAGGGCTGGGAGCAGTACTTC. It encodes CASSSTSEGWEQYF.

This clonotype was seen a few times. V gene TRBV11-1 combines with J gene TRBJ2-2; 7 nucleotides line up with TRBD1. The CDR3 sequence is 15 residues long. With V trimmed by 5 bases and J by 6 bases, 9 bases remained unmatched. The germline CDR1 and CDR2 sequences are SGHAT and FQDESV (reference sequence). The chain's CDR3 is CASSLNRGRAGELFF. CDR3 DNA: TGTGCCAGCAGCCTCAACAGGGGTCGGGCCGGGGAGCTGTTTTTT.

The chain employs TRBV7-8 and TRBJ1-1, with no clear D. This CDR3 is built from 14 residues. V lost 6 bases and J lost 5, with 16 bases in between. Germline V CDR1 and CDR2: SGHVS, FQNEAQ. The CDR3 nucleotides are TGTGCCAGCAGACGGACCGAAGCCATAACTGAAGCTTTCTTT. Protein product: CASRRTEAITEAFF.

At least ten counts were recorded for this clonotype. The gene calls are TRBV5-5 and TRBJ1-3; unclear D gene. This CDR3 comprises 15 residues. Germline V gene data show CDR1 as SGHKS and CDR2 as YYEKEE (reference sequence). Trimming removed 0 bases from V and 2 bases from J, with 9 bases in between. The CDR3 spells CASSLGWGPGNTIYF. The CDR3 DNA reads TGTGCCAGCAGCTTGGGGTGGGGTCCTGGAAACACCATATATTTT.

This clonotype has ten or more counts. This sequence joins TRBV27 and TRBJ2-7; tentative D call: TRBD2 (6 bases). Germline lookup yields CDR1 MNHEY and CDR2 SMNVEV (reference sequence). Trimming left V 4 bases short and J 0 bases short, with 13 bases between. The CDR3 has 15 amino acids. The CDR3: CASSWRGSPSYEQYF. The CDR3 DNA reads TGTGCCAGCAGTTGGAGGGGATCCCCCTCCTACGAGCAGTACTTC.

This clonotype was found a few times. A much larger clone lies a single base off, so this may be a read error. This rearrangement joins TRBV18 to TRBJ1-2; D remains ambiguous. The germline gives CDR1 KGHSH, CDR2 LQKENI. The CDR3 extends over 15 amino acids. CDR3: CASSPFRVEHGGYIF. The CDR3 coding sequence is TGTGCCAGCTCACCATTCCGGGTCGAACATGGTGGCTACATCTTC.

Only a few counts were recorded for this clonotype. CDR3 DNA: TGCGCCAGCAGTGAGGACAGGGGGTTTTTTCTTACCTACGAGCAGTACTTC. Protein: CASSEDRGFFLTYEQYF. The rearrangement links TRBV10-2 to TRBJ2-7; 9 bases map to TRBD1. CDR3 length equals 17 residues. The junction had 10 bases not matched to a gene; V was cut back by 2 bases and J by 2 bases. CDR1 is WSHSY and CDR2 is SAAADI in the germline V gene.

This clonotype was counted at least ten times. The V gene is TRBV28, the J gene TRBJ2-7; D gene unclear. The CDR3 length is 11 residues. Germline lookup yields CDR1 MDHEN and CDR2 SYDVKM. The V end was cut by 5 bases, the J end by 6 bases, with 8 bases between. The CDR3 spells CASSHGGEQYF. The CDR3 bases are TGTGCCAGCAGTCACGGTGGCGAGCAGTACTTC.

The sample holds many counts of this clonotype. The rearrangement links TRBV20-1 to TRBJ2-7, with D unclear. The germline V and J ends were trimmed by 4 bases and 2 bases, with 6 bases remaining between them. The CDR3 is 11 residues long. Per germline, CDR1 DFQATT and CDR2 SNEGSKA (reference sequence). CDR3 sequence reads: CSANRAYEQYF. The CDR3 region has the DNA TGCAGTGCTAATAGGGCCTACGAGCAGTACTTC.

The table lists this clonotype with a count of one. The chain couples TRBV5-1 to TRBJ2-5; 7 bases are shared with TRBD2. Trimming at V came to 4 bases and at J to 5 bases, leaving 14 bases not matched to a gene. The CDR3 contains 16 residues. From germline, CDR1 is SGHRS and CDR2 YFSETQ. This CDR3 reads CASSPPGQAGQETQYF. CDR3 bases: TGCGCCAGCAGCCCCCCGGGTCAAGCGGGGCAGGAGACCCAGTACTTC.

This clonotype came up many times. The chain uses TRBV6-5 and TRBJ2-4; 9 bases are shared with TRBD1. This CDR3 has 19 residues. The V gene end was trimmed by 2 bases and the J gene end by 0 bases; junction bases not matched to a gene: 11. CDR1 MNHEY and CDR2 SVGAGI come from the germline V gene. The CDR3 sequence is CASSYQDRGLRLAKNIQYF. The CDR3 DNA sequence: TGTGCCAGCAGTTACCAGGACAGGGGCCTTCGCCTAGCCAAAAACATTCAGTACTTC.

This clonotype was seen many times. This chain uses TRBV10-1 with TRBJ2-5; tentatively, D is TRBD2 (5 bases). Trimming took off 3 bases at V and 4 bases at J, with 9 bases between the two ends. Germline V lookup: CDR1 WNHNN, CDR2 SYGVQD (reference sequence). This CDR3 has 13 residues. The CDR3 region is CASSDPEGETQYF. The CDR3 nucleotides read TGCGCCAGCAGTGACCCCGAGGGAGAGACCCAGTACTTC.

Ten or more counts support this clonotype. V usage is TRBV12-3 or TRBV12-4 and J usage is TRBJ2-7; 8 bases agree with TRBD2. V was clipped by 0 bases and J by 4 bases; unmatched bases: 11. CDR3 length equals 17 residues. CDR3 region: CASSLAKRSGRGYEQYF. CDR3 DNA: TGTGCCAGCAGTTTAGCGAAAAGGAGCGGGAGAGGATACGAGCAGTACTTC.

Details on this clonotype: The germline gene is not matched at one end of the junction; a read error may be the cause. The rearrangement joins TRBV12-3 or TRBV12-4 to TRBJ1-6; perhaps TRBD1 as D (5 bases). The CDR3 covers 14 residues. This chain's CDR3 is CASSFQTVESPLYF. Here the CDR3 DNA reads TGTGCCAGCAGTTTTCAGACAGTAGAATCACCCCTCTACTTT.

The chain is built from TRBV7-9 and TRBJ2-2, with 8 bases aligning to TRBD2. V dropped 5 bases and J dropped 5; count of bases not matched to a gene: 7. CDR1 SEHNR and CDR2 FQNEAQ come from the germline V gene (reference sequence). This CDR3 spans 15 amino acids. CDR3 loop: CASSGSGRVTGELFF. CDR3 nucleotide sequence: TGTGCCAGCAGCGGAAGCGGGAGAGTTACCGGGGAGCTGTTTTTT.

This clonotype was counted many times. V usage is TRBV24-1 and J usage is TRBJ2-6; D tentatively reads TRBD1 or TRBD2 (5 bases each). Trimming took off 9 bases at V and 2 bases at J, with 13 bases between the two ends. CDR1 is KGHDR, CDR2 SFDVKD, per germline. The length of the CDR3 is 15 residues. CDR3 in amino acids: CATRGSGPGANVLTF. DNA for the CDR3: TGTGCCACCCGAGGTTCGGGGCCTGGGGCCAACGTCCTGACTTTC.

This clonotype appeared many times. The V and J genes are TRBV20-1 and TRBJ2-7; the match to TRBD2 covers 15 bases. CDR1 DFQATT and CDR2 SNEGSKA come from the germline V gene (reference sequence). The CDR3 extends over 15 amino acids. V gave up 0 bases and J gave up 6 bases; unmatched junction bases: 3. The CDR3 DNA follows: TGCAGTGCTAGAGAGCCGGGACTAGCGGGGGGCGAGCAGTACTTC. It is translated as CSAREPGLAGGEQYF.

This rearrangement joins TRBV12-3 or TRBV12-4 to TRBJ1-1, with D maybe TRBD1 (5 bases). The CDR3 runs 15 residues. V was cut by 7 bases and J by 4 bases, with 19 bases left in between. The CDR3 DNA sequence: TGTGCCAGCATCCTCGGCGGGGGTGTGAGCACTGAAGCTTTCTTT. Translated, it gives CASILGGGVSTEAFF.

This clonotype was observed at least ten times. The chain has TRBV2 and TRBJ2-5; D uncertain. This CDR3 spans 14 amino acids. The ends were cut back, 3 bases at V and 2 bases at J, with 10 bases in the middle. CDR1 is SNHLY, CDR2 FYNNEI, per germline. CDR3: CASSDPSQQETQYF. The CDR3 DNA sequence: TGTGCCAGCAGTGACCCCAGTCAACAAGAGACCCAGTACTTC.

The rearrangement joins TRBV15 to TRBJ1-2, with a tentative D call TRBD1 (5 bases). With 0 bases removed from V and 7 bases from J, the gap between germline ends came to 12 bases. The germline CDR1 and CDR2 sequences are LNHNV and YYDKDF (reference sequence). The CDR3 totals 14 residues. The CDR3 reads CATSRDLGRGGYTF. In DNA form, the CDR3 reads TGTGCCACCAGCAGAGATCTGGGGCGGGGTGGCTACACCTTC.